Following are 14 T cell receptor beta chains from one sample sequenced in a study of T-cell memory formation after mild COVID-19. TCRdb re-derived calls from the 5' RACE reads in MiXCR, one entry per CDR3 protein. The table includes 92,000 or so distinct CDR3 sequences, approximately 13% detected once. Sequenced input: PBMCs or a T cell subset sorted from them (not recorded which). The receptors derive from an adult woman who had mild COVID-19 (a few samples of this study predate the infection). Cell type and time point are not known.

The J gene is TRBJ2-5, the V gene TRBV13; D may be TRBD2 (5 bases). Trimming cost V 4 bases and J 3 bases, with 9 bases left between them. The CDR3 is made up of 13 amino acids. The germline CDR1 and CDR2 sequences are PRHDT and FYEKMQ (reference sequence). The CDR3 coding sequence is TGTGCCAGCAGCTCTATCGGGGAAGAGACCCAGTACTTC. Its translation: CASSSIGEETQYF. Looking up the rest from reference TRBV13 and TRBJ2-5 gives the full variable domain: AAGVIQSPRHLIKEKRETATLKCYPIPRHDTVYWYQQGPGQDPQFLISFYEKMQSDKGSIPDRFSAQQFSDYHSELNMSSLELGDSALYFCASSSIGEETQYFGPGTRLLVL.

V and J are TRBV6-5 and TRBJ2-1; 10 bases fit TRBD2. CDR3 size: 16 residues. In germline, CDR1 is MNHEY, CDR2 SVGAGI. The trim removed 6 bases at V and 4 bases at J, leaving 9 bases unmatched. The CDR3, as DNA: TGTGCCAGCAGAGAACCGGGACTAGCGCCTTACAATGAGCAGTTCTTC. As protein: CASREPGLAPYNEQFF.

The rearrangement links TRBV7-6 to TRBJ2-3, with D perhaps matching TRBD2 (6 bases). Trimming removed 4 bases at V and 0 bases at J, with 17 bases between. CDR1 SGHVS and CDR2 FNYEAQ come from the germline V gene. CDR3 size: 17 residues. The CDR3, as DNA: TGTGCCAGCAGCTCCTCTTGGCGGGGCGGGAGCACAGATACGCAGTATTTT. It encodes CASSSSWRGGSTDTQYF. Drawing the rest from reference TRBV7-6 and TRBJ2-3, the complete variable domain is GAGVSQSPRYKVTKRGQDVALRCDPISGHVSLYWYRQALGQGPEFLTYFNYEAQQDKSGLPNDRFSAERPEGSISTLTIQRTEQRDSAMYRCASSSSWRGGSTDTQYFGPGTRLTVL.

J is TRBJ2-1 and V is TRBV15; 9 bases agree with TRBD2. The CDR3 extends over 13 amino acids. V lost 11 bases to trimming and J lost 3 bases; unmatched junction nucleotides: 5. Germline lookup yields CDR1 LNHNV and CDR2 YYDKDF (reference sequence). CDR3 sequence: CAAKAGGYNEQFF. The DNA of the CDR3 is TGTGCCGCCAAAGCGGGAGGCTACAATGAGCAGTTCTTC. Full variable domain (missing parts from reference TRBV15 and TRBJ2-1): DAMVIQNPRYQVTQFGKPVTLSCSQTLNHNVMYWYQQKSSQAPKLLFHYYDKDFNNEADTPDNFQSRRPNTSFCFLDIRSPGLGDTAMYLCAAKAGGYNEQFFGPGTRLTVL.

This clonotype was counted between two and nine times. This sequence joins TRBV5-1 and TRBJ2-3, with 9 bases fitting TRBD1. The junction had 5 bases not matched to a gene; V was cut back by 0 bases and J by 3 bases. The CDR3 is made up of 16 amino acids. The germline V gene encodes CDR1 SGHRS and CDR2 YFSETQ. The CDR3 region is CASSLGDRESTDTQYF. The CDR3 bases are TGCGCCAGCAGCTTGGGGGACAGGGAGTCGACAGATACGCAGTATTTT.

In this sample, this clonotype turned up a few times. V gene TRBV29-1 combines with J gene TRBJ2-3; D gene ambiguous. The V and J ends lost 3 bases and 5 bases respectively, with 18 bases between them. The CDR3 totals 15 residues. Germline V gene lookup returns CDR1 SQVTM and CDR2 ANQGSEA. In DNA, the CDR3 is TGCAGCGTTGACGACCCCACCCACCGAAAAGATACGCAGTATTTT. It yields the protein CSVDDPTHRKDTQYF.

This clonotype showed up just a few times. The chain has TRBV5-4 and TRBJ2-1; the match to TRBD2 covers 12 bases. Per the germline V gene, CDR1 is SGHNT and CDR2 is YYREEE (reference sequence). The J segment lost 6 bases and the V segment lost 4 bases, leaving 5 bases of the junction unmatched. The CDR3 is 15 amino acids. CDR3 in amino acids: CASSVGLAGTNEQFF. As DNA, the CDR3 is TGTGCCAGCAGCGTCGGACTAGCGGGAACCAATGAGCAGTTCTTC.

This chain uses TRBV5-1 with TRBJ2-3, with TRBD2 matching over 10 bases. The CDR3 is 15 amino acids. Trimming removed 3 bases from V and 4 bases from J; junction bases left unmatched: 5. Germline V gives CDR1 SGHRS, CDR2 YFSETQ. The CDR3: CASSSGTSEADTQYF. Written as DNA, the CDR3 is TGCGCCAGCAGCTCCGGGACTAGCGAAGCAGATACGCAGTATTTT. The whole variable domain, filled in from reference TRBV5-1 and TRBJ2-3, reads KAGVTQTPRYLIKTRGQQVTLSCSPISGHRSVSWYQQTPGQGLQFLFEYFSETQRNKGNFPGRFSGRQFSNSRSEMNVSTLELGDSALYLCASSSGTSEADTQYFGPGTRLTVL.

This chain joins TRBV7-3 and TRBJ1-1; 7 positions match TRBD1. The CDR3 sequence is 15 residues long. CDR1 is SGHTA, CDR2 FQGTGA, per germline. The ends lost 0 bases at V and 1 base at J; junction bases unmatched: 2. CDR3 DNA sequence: TGTGCCAGCAGCTTAACCCACAGGGGGAACACTGAAGCTTTCTTT. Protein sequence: CASSLTHRGNTEAFF.

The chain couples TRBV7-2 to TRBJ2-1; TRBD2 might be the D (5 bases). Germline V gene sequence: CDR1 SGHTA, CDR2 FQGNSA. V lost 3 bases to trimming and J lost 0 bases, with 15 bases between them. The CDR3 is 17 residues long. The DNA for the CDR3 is TGTGCCAGCAGCTTTCCACGGTCGGGGAGCTCCTACAATGAGCAGTTCTTC. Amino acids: CASSFPRSGSSYNEQFF. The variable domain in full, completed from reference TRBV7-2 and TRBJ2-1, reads GAGVSQSPSNKVTEKGKDVELRCDPISGHTALYWYRQSLGQGLEFLIYFQGNSAPDKSGLPSDRFSAERTGGSVSTLTIQRTQQEDSAVYLCASSFPRSGSSYNEQFFGPGTRLTVL.

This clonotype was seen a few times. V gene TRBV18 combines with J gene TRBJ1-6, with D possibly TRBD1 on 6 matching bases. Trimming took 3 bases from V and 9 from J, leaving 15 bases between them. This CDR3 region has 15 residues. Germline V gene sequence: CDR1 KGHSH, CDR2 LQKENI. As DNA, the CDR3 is TGTGCCAGCTCACCCACGGACGGGGGCGGTTCACCCCTCCACTTT. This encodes CASSPTDGGGSPLHF. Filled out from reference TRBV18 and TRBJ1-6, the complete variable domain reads NAGVMQNPRHLVRRRGQEARLRCSPMKGHSHVYWYRQLPEEGLKFMVYLQKENIIDESGMPKERFSAEFPKEGPSILRIQQVVRGDSAAYFCASSPTDGGGSPLHFGNGTRLTVT.

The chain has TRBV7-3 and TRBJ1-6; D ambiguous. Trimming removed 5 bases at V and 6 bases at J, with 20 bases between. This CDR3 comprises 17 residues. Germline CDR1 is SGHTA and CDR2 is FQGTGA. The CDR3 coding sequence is TGTGCCAGCAGCCCCGAGAAGGCCGAGGAAGCTAATTCACCCCTCCACTTT. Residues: CASSPEKAEEANSPLHF.

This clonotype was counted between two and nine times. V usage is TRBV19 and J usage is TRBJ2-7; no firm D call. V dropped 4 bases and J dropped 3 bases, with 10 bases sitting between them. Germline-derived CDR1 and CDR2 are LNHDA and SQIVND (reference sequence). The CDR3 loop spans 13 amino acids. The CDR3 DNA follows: TGTGCCAGTAGTAAGTTCGTCGGCTACGAGCAGTACTTC. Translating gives CASSKFVGYEQYF.

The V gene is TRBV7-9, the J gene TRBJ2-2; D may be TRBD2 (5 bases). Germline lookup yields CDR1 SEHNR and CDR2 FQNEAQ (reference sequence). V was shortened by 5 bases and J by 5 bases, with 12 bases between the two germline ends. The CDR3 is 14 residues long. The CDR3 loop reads CASSNVLGTGELFF. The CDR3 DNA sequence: TGTGCCAGCAGCAATGTACTAGGTACCGGGGAGCTGTTTTTT.